The clone carrying this T cell receptor beta chain was detected only a few times. This sample was included in a study of beta chain features in type 1 diabetes. Across the study: Patient and healthy donor groups were alike in age, gender and cell yields.

The CDR3 has 14 amino acids. Trimming took off 2 bases at V and 8 bases at J, with 14 bases between the two ends. In germline, CDR1 is SGHTA, CDR2 FQGNSA. Expressed TCRB transcripts got sequenced, as all isolated RNA was reverse transcribed. Clones were sequenced by immunoSEQ multiplex PCR, and TCRdb holds only the in-frame ones, with some missing. The table shows tens of thousands of clones, with roughly three fifths occurring only once. The receptor comes from a woman aged 18-29 years in good health. The sequencing input was Tregs from blood. The chain employs TRBV7-2 and TRBJ2-3; D perhaps matches TRBD2 (6 bases). CDR3 region: CASSLMAGSATQYF. In DNA, the CDR3 is TGTGCCAGCAGCTTAATGGCGGGGAGCGCTACGCAGTATTTT.